One and the same sample provided the 9 T cell receptor beta chains below, sequenced in a study of T cells in Graves' hyperthyroidism and ophthalmopathy. Amplification targeted TCR beta CDR3 regions from RNA transcripts. In the first-round RT-PCR of the TCR CDR3, the HTBI primer set was used. TCRdb reanalysed the multiplex PCR reads using MiXCR and keeps one entry per CDR3 protein. This sample yields around 380,000 distinct CDR3 sequences, of which about 13% are seen a single time; about a fifth belongs to the top ten. Material: blood. These receptors originate from a man aged 25-45 years with Graves' hyperthyroidism that later progressed to Graves' ophthalmopathy.

This clonotype was detected only a few times. The rearrangement uses TRBV14 and TRBJ1-5; a possible D gene is TRBD1 (6 bases). CDR1 and CDR2 from the germline V gene are SGHDN and FVKESK. This CDR3 is built from 14 residues. Between the trimmed V and J ends, which lost 0 bases and 7 bases, there was a span of 10 bases. The CDR3 sequence: CASSQETGWQPQHF. The CDR3 DNA reads TGTGCCAGCAGCCAAGAAACAGGGTGGCAGCCCCAGCATTTT.

Many counts were recorded for this clonotype. The genes are TRBV7-9 and TRBJ2-5, with D tentatively TRBD1 (6 bases). Germline CDR1 reads SEHNR; CDR2 reads FQNEAQ (reference sequence). The CDR3 sequence is 15 residues long. Trimming took off 4 bases at V and 6 bases at J, with 18 bases between the two ends. The CDR3 loop is CASSSAQGSEKTQYF. The CDR3, as DNA: TGTGCCAGCAGCTCTGCACAGGGTAGTGAAAAGACCCAGTACTTC.

The chain links TRBV5-8 to TRBJ2-1, with a weak D call TRBD2 (6 bases). CDR3 length: 16 amino acids. Germline V gene lookup returns CDR1 SGHTS and CDR2 YDEGEE. V lost 4 bases to trimming and J lost 0 bases, with 14 bases between them. The CDR3 DNA reads as TGTGCCAGCAGCACCGGGACTTCGAGCTCCTACAATGAGCAGTTCTTC. It specifies CASSTGTSSSYNEQFF.

J is TRBJ2-3 and V is TRBV7-3; D is possibly TRBD1 or TRBD2 (5 bases each). Per the germline V gene, CDR1 is SGHTA and CDR2 is FQGTGA. Deletions cut 0 bases from V and 2 bases from J, with 21 bases between. This CDR3 region has 19 residues. The CDR3 here is CASSLTLSLGRAYTDTQYF. CDR3 DNA sequence: TGTGCCAGCAGCTTAACACTTAGCTTGGGGCGGGCATACACAGATACGCAGTATTTT. Supplemented by reference TRBV7-3 and TRBJ2-3, the full variable domain reads GAGVSQTPSNKVTEKGKYVELRCDPISGHTALYWYRQSLGQGPEFLIYFQGTGAADDSGLPNDRFFAVRPEGSVSTLKIQRTERGDSAVYLCASSLTLSLGRAYTDTQYFGPGTRLTVL.

This clonotype was counted at least ten times. V and J are TRBV11-2 and TRBJ2-1; TRBD2 aligns across 13 bases. Looked up from germline, CDR1 is SGHAT and CDR2 is FQNNGV. The V and J ends lost 4 bases and 4 bases, in that order; junction bases with no gene match: 7. The CDR3 has 17 residues. DNA for the CDR3: TGTGCCAGCAGCTACGGACTAGCGGGAGATAAATACAATGAGCAGTTCTTC. Protein sequence: CASSYGLAGDKYNEQFF. The full variable domain, in which reference TRBV11-2 and TRBJ2-1 provide the parts outside the CDR3, is EAGVAQSPRYKIIEKRQSVAFWCNPISGHATLYWYQQILGQGPKLLIQFQNNGVVDDSQLPKDRFSAERLKGVDSTLKIQPAKLEDSAVYLCASSYGLAGDKYNEQFFGPGTRLTVL.

The chain is built from TRBV28 and TRBJ2-5; D is unresolved. Germline V gene data show CDR1 as MDHEN and CDR2 as SYDVKM. Trimming shortened V by 7 bases and J by 5 bases, and 17 bases separated the two germline ends. This CDR3 region has 14 residues. The CDR3, as DNA: TGTGCCAGCACGACCCTGCCTGTTCCGGAGACCCAGTACTTC. Protein product: CASTTLPVPETQYF.

This clonotype was counted at least ten times. This chain's CDR3 is CASRPGQGARGYTF. In nucleotides, the CDR3 is TGTGCCAGCAGGCCGGGACAGGGGGCGAGGGGCTACACCTTC. This sequence joins TRBV2 and TRBJ1-2; 12 nucleotides match TRBD1. The CDR3 totals 14 residues. Trimming at V came to 6 bases and at J to 8 bases, leaving 7 bases not matched to a gene. Germline CDR1 reads SNHLY; CDR2 reads FYNNEI.

This clonotype was observed a handful of times. The chain employs TRBV9 and TRBJ2-3, with 8 bases fitting TRBD2. The CDR3 runs to 15 residues. Unmatched junction bases numbered 8, after V lost 4 bases and J lost 4 bases. Germline CDR1 is SGDLS and CDR2 is YYNGEE. The CDR3 nucleotides read TGTGCCAGCAGCCGAGCGGGGGAGGAAGCAGATACGCAGTATTTT. It encodes CASSRAGEEADTQYF.

This clonotype was seen many times. The chain employs TRBV6-5 and TRBJ1-2, with TRBD1 identical over 7 bases. Germline-derived CDR1 and CDR2 are MNHEY and SVGAGI. The V and J ends lost 0 bases and 2 bases, in that order; junction bases with no gene match: 0. The CDR3 runs 14 residues. CDR3 DNA sequence: TGTGCCAGCAGTTACTCGGGACAGAACTATGGCTACACCTTC. This gives the protein CASSYSGQNYGYTF.